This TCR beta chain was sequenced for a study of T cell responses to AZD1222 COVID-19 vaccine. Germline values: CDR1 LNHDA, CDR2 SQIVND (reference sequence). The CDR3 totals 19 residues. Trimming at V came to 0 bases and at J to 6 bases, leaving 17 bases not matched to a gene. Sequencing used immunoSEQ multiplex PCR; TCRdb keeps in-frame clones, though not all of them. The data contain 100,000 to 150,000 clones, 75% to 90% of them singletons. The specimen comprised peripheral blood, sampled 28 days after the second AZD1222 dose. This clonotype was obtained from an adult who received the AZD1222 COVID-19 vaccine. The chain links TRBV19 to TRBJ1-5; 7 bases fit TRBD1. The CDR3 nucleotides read TGTGCCAGTAGTATAGAGTCGTTACGGGAACAGGGGATGAGTCAGCCCCAGCATTTT. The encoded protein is CASSIESLREQGMSQPQHF.